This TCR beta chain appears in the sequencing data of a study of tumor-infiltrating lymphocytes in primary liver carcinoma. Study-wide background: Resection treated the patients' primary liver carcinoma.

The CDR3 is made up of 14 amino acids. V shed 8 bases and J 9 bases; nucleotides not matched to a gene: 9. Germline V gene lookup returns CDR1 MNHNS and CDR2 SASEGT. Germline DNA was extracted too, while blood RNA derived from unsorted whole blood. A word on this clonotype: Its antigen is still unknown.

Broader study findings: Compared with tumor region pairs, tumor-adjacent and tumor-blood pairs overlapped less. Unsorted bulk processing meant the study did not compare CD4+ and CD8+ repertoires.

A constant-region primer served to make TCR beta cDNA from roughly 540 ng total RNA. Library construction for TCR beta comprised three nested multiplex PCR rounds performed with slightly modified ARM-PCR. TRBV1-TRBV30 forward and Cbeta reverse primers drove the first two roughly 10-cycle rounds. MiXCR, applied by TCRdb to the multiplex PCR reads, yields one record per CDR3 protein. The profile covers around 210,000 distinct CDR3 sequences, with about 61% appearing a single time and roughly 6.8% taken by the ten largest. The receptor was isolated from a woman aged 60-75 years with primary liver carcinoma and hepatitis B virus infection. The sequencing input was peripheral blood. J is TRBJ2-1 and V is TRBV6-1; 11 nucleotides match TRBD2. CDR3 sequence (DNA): TGTGCCAGCGTTTTGGTAGCGGGAGGGCGTGAGCAGTTCTTC. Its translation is CASVLVAGGREQFF.